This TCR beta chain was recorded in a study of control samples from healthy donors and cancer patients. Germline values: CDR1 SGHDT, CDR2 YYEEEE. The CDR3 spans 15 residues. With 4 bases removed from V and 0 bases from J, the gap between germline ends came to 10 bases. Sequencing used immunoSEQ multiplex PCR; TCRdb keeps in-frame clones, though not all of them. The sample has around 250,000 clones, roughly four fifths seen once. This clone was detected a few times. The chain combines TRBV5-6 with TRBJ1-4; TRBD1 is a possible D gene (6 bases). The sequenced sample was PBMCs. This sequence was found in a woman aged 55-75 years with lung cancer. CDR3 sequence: CASSMYRATNEKLFF. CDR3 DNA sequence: TGTGCCAGCAGCATGTACAGGGCAACTAATGAAAAACTGTTTTTT.